The source of this T cell receptor beta chain is a study of T cells in Graves' hyperthyroidism and ophthalmopathy. About the study: Before treatment of any kind, peripheral blood was taken at initial diagnosis. Study results and limitations: Also found in blood were most expanded thyroid clonotypes above 0.001. The model's output predicted ophthalmopathy at a median of about 6.5 months prior to onset.

Stable hyperthyroidism: no ophthalmopathy progression over 18 months of follow-up. Remarks on this clonotype: Antigen specificity is unknown.

What was amplified from RNA transcripts were TCR beta CDR3 regions. HTBI primers were employed in a first-round RT-PCR of the TCR CDR3. TCRdb recomputed calls from the multiplex PCR reads with MiXCR, one row per CDR3 protein. The sample carries roughly 700,000 distinct CDR3 sequences, roughly a sixth recorded once. Sequenced sample: blood. This TCR came from a man aged 45-65 years with Graves' hyperthyroidism.

The CDR3 sequence: CASSILAGGRDTQYF. The CDR3 nucleotides are TGTGCCAGTAGTATCCTAGCGGGAGGGAGAGATACGCAGTATTTT. The chain couples TRBV19 to TRBJ2-3; TRBD2 aligns across 12 bases. The CDR3 contains 15 residues. V lost 3 bases to trimming and J lost 5 bases; unmatched junction nucleotides: 3. In germline, CDR1 is LNHDA, CDR2 SQIVND (reference sequence).